The clone carrying this TCR beta chain was detected a few times. Its antigen is as yet unknown. These data belong to a study of type 1 regulatory T cells. Each CDR3 protein gets one entry after TCRdb re-called the reads with MiXCR. The sample lists 20,000 to 25,000 distinct CDR3 sequences; around 70% were seen once. The CDR3 totals 16 residues. The ends lost 6 bases at V and 2 bases at J; junction bases unmatched: 6. The chain joins TRBV12-3 or TRBV12-4 to TRBJ2-3, with 12 bases fitting TRBD2. Material: cultured T cells, either the whole culture or a sorted T cell fraction (not recorded which). As for subset: Tr1-enriched cell product generated in vitro against host alloantigens. The TCR was taken from a human donor in good health. The CDR3 region is CASRTTSGGHTDTQYF. CDR3 DNA: TGTGCCAGCAGGACGACTAGCGGGGGACACACAGATACGCAGTATTTT.